The 22 T cell receptor beta chains below were found in one sample sequenced in a study of blood T cell repertoires in COVID-19. This table comes from immunoSEQ multiplex PCR, and its TCRdb copy is limited to in-frame clones, with some not included. The sample has approximately 290,000 clones, more than 85% seen once. Specimen: peripheral blood. These TCRs come from a man aged 30 to 39 with acute or convalescent COVID-19.

The chain links TRBV18 to TRBJ1-2; D gene unclear. There are 16 residues in the CDR3. The ends were cut back, 3 bases at V and 6 bases at J, with 20 bases in the middle. Germline V gene lookup returns CDR1 KGHSH and CDR2 LQKENI. CDR3 protein: CASSPRRRYPTDGYTF. The CDR3, as DNA: TGTGCCAGCTCACCCCGAAGGCGGTACCCTACGGATGGCTACACCTTC.

The chain links TRBV7-6 to TRBJ1-1; 7 bases are a match to TRBD1. This CDR3 comprises 15 residues. Trimming took 5 bases from V and 2 from J; bases not matched to a gene: 8. Per germline, CDR1 SGHVS and CDR2 FNYEAQ. The CDR3 nucleotides read TGTGCCAGCAGCCTCACCGGGACAGTCAACACTGAAGCTTTCTTT. This sequence encodes CASSLTGTVNTEAFF.

The CDR3 here is CSVAGSGEQFF. CDR3 bases: TGCAGTGTGGCCGGGTCTGGTGAGCAGTTCTTC. The rearrangement joins TRBV20-1 to TRBJ2-1, with unresolved D. V was pared by 7 bases and J by 9 bases, with 13 bases between. The CDR3 consists of 11 residues. CDR1 DFQATT and CDR2 SNEGSKA come from the germline V gene (reference sequence).

J is TRBJ2-1 and V is TRBV19; 9 bases map to TRBD2. There are 16 residues in the CDR3. Germline lookup yields CDR1 LNHDA and CDR2 SQIVND (reference sequence). The V segment lost 4 bases and the J segment 4 bases; nucleotides outside the gene matches: 8. CDR3 sequence reads: CASSTLTSGSYNEQFF. CDR3 nucleotide sequence: TGTGCCAGTAGTACTCTTACTAGCGGGTCTTACAATGAGCAGTTCTTC.

The rearrangement uses TRBV11-2 and TRBJ1-1, with a tentative D call TRBD1 (5 bases). CDR1 SGHAT and CDR2 FQNNGV come from the germline V gene. The V end lost 2 bases, the J end lost 4 bases, and 8 bases lay between the germline ends. CDR3 length: 13 residues. The CDR3 sequence: CASSLRGITEAFF. The CDR3 region has the DNA TGTGCCAGCAGCTTAAGGGGTATCACTGAAGCTTTCTTT. The full variable domain, with the rest looked up from reference TRBV11-2 and TRBJ1-1, is EAGVAQSPRYKIIEKRQSVAFWCNPISGHATLYWYQQILGQGPKLLIQFQNNGVVDDSQLPKDRFSAERLKGVDSTLKIQPAKLEDSAVYLCASSLRGITEAFFGQGTRLTVV.

The chain joins TRBV19 to TRBJ2-3, with TRBD2 matching over 8 bases. Germline loops: CDR1 LNHDA, CDR2 SQIVND (reference sequence). V lost 6 bases, J lost 1 base, and 9 bases stayed unmatched. The CDR3 has 16 amino acids. The DNA of the CDR3 is TGTGCCAGTAGCCCCCGGGGGGGTCCCCGCACAGATACGCAGTATTTT. This codes for CASSPRGGPRTDTQYF.

This chain connects TRBV7-9 to TRBJ2-2; D not certain. The CDR3 loop spans 14 amino acids. Trimming pared 1 base from V and 0 bases from J, leaving 3 bases between. In germline, CDR1 is SEHNR, CDR2 FQNEAQ (reference sequence). DNA of the CDR3: TGTGCCAGCAGCTTAGATACGAACACCGGGGAGCTGTTTTTT. It codes for CASSLDTNTGELFF. Combining the CDR3 with reference TRBV7-9 and TRBJ2-2 gives the whole variable domain DTGVSQNPRHKITKRGQNVTFRCDPISEHNRLYWYRQTLGQGPEFLTYFQNEAQLEKSRLLSDRFSAERPKGSFSTLEIQRTEQGDSAMYLCASSLDTNTGELFFGEGSRLTVL.

The chain couples TRBV5-1 to TRBJ2-7; tentatively, D is TRBD2 (6 bases). CDR1 is SGHRS and CDR2 is YFSETQ in the germline V gene. This CDR3 has 14 amino acids. V lost 0 bases to trimming and J lost 5 bases, with 12 bases between them. CDR3 sequence: CASSLGGGEDEQYF. The CDR3 DNA reads TGCGCCAGCAGCTTGGGCGGAGGGGAGGACGAGCAGTACTTC.

This chain joins TRBV6-1 and TRBJ2-3, with D possibly matching TRBD1 (5 bases). The V and J ends lost 5 bases and 0 bases respectively, with 12 bases between them. The CDR3 is made up of 15 amino acids. CDR1 and CDR2 from the germline V gene are MNHNS and SASEGT. The CDR3 spells CASSFYRSSTDTQYF. The DNA of the CDR3 is TGTGCCAGCAGTTTCTACAGGTCTAGCACAGATACGCAGTATTTT.

The chain carries TRBV28 and TRBJ2-2; 10 bases align to TRBD1. Germline V gene lookup returns CDR1 MDHEN and CDR2 SYDVKM. Trimming cost V 5 bases and J 6 bases; bases outside gene matches: 3. This CDR3 is built from 14 residues. CDR3 DNA sequence: TGTGCCAGCAGTCTCGACAGGGGGCCCGGGGAGCTGTTTTTT. Protein product: CASSLDRGPGELFF.

The V gene is TRBV27, the J gene TRBJ1-5; weak D call: TRBD1 (6 bases). The CDR3 is 13 amino acids. Germline values: CDR1 MNHEY, CDR2 SMNVEV (reference sequence). Deletions cut 3 bases from V and 5 bases from J, with 8 bases between. CDR3 nucleotides: TGTGCCAGCAGTTTGCAGGGGTATCAGCCCCAGCATTTT. It is translated as CASSLQGYQPQHF.

This sequence joins TRBV7-6 and TRBJ1-1; D remains unclear. This CDR3 comprises 13 residues. V dropped 5 bases and J dropped 1 base, with 8 bases sitting between them. CDR1 and CDR2 (germline): SGHVS, FNYEAQ. CDR3 in amino acids: CASSRTPNTEAFF. The CDR3 coding sequence is TGTGCCAGCAGCCGTACTCCGAACACTGAAGCTTTCTTT.

This rearrangement joins TRBV4-2 to TRBJ1-2; the D is unclear. Germline lookup yields CDR1 LGHNA and CDR2 YNFKEQ. The CDR3 spans 16 residues. Trimming pared 5 bases from V and 4 bases from J, leaving 20 bases between. CDR3 protein: CASSETRPSSSYGYTF. CDR3 sequence (DNA): TGTGCCAGCAGCGAGACGAGGCCTTCATCCTCCTATGGCTACACCTTC.

This rearrangement joins TRBV6-1 to TRBJ2-1; no firm D call. The V gene's germline CDR1 is MNHNS and CDR2 SASEGT. V was shortened by 3 bases and J by 12 bases, with 9 bases between the two germline ends. The CDR3 totals 11 residues. The CDR3 DNA is TGTGCCAGCAGTGATCTAGTGGGGCAGTTCTTC. This gives the protein CASSDLVGQFF.

The chain couples TRBV10-2 to TRBJ1-4; no definite D call. Trimming stripped 10 bases from V and 8 bases from J, with 8 bases between. Per the germline V gene, CDR1 is WSHSY and CDR2 is SAAADI. The CDR3 is made up of 10 amino acids. CDR3 in DNA: TGCGCCACCCCGGAGGAAAAACTGTTTTTT. This translates into CATPEEKLFF.

This chain links TRBV6-4 with TRBJ1-5; 12 bases are a match to TRBD1. Losses at the gene ends were 3 bases for V and 6 bases for J; bases not matched to a gene: 12. The germline V gene has CDR1 MRHNA and CDR2 SNTAGT. CDR3 size: 18 residues. CDR3 in DNA: TGTGCCAGCAGTGATAATTCCAGGGACAGGGGGCAGGTTCAGCCCCAGCATTTT. Protein product: CASSDNSRDRGQVQPQHF.

This chain links TRBV6-5 with TRBJ1-2, with 7 bases identical to TRBD1. Germline CDR1 and CDR2: MNHEY and SVGAGI. This CDR3 contains 13 residues. Trimming at V came to 6 bases and at J to 5 bases, leaving 6 bases not matched to a gene. In DNA form, the CDR3 reads TGTGCCAGCAGCCGGGACAGTTCGTATGGCTACACCTTC. Protein sequence: CASSRDSSYGYTF.

The chain combines TRBV10-2 with TRBJ1-2; 8 bases match TRBD1. Germline CDR1 and CDR2: WSHSY and SAAADI. V was clipped by 4 bases and J by 4 bases; unmatched bases: 8. The CDR3 length is 15 residues. CDR3 coding DNA: TGCGCCAGCAGTGGACAGGGGAATTTATTCTATGGCTACACCTTC. Protein sequence: CASSGQGNLFYGYTF.

In nucleotides, the CDR3 is TGTGCCAGCAGTAGACAGAATAGCAATCAGCCCCAGCATTTT. This codes for CASSRQNSNQPQHF. The chain carries TRBV27 and TRBJ1-5; perhaps TRBD1 as D (5 bases). The CDR3 consists of 14 residues. Germline loops: CDR1 MNHEY, CDR2 SMNVEV (reference sequence). Trimming shortened V by 5 bases and J by 0 bases, and 8 bases separated the two germline ends.

Regarding this clone: Other DNA sequences from this sample encode an identical CDR3 as well. The J gene is TRBJ2-5, the V gene TRBV7-9, with 7 nucleotides matching TRBD1. The junction had 7 bases not matched to a gene; V was cut back by 6 bases and J by 3 bases. The V gene's germline CDR1 is SEHNR and CDR2 FQNEAQ (reference sequence). This CDR3 has 14 residues. The CDR3 sequence: CASSLSTGEETQYF. CDR3 DNA sequence: TGTGCCAGCAGTTTATCCACAGGGGAAGAGACCCAGTACTTC.

V gene TRBV2 combines with J gene TRBJ1-2; tentatively, D is TRBD1 (6 bases). Germline CDR1 and CDR2: SNHLY and FYNNEI. The CDR3 sequence is 13 residues long. The V and J ends lost 5 bases and 4 bases respectively, with 11 bases between them. Here the CDR3 DNA reads TGTGCCAGCAGTTCACAGGGCTCCTATGGCTACACCTTC. This codes for CASSSQGSYGYTF. The whole variable domain, filled in from reference TRBV2 and TRBJ1-2, reads EPEVTQTPSHQVTQMGQEVILRCVPISNHLYFYWYRQILGQKVEFLVSFYNNEISEKSEIFDDQFSVERPDGSNFTLKIRSTKLEDSAMYFCASSSQGSYGYTFGSGTRLTVV.

The chain links TRBV5-1 to TRBJ2-7; a possible D gene is TRBD1 (5 bases). From germline, CDR1 is SGHRS and CDR2 YFSETQ. Trimming left V 2 bases short and J 3 bases short, with 9 bases between. The CDR3 loop spans 13 amino acids. Here the CDR3 DNA reads TGCGCCAGCAGCTTTAACAGGTTCTACGAGCAGTACTTC. The encoded protein is CASSFNRFYEQYF.